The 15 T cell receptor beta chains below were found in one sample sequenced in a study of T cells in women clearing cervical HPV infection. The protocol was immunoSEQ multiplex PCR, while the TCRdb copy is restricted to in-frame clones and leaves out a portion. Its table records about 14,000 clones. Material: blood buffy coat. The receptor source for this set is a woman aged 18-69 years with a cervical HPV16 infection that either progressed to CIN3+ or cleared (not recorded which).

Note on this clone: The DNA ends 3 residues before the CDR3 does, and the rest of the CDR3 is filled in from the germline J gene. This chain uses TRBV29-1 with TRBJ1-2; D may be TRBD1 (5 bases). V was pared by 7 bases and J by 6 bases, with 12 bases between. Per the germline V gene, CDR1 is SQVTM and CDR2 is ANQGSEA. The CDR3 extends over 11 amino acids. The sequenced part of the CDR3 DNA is TGCAGCGACCGATTAGGGGATGGC. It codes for CSDRLGDG. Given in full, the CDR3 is CSDRLGDGYTF. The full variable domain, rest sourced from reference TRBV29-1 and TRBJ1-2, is SAVISQKPSRDICQRGTSLTIQCQVDSQVTMMFWYRQQPGQSLTLIATANQGSEATYESGFVIDKFPISRPNLTFSTLTVSNMSPEDSSIYLCSDRLGDGYTFGSGTRLTVV.

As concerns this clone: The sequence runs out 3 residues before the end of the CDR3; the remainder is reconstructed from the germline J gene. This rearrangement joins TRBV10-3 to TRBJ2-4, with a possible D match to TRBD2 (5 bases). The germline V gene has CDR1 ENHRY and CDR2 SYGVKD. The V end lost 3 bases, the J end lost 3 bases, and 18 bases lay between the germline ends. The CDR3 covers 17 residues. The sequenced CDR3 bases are TGTGCCATCAGTGACCCGAGGGCTTATGAGGGCAAAAACATT. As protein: CAISDPRAYEGKNI. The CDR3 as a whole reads CAISDPRAYEGKNIQYF.

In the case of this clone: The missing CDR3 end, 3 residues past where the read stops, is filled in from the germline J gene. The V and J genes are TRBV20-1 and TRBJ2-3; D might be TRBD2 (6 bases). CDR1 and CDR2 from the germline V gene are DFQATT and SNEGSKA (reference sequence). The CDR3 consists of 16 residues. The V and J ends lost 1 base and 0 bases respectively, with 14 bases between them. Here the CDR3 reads CSARALHGGSTDTQYF. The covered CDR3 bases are TGCAGTGCTAGAGCCCTACACGGGGGAAGCACAGATACG.

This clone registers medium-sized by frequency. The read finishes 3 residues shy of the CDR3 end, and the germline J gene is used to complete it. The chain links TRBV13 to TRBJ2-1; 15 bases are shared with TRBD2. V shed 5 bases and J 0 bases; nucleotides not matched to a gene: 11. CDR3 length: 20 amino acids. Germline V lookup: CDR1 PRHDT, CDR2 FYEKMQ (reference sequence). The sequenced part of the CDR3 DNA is TGTGCCAGCAGCAACGCGGGACTAGCGGGGGGCCCCCACTCCTACAATGAG. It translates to CASSNAGLAGGPHSYNE. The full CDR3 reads CASSNAGLAGGPHSYNEQFF.

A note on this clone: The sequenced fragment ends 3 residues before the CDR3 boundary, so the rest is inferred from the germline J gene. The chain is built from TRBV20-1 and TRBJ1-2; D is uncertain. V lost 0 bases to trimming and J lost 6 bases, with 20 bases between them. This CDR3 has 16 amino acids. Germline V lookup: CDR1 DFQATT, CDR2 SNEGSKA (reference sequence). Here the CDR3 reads CSAREDSPDRPHGYTF. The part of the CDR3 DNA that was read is TGCAGTGCTAGAGAAGACTCGCCAGACCGTCCCCATGGC.

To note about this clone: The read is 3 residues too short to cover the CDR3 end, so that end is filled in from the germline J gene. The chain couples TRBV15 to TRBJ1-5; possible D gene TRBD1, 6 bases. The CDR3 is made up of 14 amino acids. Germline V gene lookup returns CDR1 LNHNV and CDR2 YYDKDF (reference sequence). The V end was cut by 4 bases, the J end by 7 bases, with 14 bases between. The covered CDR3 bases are TGTGCCACCAGCATCGGACAGAATGGCCAGCCC. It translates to CATSIGQNGQP. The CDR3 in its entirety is CATSIGQNGQPQHF.

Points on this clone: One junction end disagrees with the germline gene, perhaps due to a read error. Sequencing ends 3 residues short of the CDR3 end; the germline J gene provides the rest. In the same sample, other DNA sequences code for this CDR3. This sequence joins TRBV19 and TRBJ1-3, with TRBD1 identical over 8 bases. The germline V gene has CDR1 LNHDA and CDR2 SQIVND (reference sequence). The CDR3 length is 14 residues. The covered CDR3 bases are TGTGCCAGTAGTAGACCGGGACAGGTGAACACA. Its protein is CASSRPGQVNT. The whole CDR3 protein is CASSRPGQVNTIYF.

Here the CDR3 reads CASSLSETGIVQAFF. CDR3 DNA (partial): TGTGCCAGCAGTTTATCTGAGACAGGGATCGTACAA. The rearrangement joins TRBV27 to TRBJ1-1, with 7 bases that match TRBD1. The CDR3 end is not reached by the read, which stops 3 residues before it; the germline J gene fills it in. Germline values: CDR1 MNHEY, CDR2 SMNVEV (reference sequence). CDR3 length equals 15 residues.

The part of the CDR3 DNA that was read is TGTGCCAGCTTCCAGGGGGTTAATTCACCA. It specifies CASFQGVNSP. The full CDR3 protein is CASFQGVNSPLFF. The chain has TRBV18 and TRBJ1-4, with 7 bases fitting TRBD1. The DNA ends 3 residues before the CDR3 does, and the rest of the CDR3 is filled in from the germline J gene. The germline V gene encodes CDR1 KGHSH and CDR2 LQKENI. This CDR3 spans 13 amino acids.

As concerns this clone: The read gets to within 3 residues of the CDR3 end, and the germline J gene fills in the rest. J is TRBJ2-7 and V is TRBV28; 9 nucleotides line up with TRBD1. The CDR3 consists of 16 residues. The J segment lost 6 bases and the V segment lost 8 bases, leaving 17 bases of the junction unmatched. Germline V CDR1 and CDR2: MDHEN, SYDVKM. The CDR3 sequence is CASPPTPGQGSGEQYF. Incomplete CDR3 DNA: TGTGCCAGCCCACCGACTCCGGGACAGGGAAGTGGCGAG.

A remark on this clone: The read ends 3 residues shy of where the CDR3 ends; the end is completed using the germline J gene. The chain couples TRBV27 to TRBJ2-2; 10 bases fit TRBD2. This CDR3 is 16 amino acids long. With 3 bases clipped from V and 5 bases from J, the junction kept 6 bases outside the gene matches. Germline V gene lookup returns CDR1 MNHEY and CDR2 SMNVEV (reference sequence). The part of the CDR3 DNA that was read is TGTGCCAGCAGTTTTTCATTAGCGGGAGGAACCGGGGAG. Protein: CASSFSLAGGTGE. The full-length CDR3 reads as CASSFSLAGGTGELFF.

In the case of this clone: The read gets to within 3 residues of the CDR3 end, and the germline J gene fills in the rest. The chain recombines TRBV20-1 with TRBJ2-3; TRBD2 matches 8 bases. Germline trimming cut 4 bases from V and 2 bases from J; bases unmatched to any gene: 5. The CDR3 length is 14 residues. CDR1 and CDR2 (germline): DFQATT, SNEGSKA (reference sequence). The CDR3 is CSANSGEPTDTQYF. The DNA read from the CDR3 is TGCAGTGCTAATAGCGGGGAGCCCACAGATACG.

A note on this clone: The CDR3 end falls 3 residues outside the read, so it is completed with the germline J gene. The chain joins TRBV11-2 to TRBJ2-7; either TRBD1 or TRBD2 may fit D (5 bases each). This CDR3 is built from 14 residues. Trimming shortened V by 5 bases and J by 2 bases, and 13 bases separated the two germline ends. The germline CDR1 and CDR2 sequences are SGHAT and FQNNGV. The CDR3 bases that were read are TGTGCCAGCAGCCGAGGGGTTCTTGCCTACGAG. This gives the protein CASSRGVLAYE. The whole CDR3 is CASSRGVLAYEQYF.

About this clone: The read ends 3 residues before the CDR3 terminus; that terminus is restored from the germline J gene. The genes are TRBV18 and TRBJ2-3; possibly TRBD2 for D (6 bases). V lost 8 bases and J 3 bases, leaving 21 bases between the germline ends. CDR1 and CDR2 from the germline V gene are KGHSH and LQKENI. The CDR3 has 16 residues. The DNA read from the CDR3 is TGTGCCAGCGCGCCAGCGGGCCGAGGCAGTACAGATACG. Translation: CASAPAGRGSTDT. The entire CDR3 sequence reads CASAPAGRGSTDTQYF.

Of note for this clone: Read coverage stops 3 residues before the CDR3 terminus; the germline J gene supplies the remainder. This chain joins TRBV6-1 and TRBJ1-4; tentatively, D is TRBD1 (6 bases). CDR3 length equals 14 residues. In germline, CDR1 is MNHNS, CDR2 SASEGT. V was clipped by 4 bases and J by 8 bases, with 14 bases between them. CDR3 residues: CASSAYPGTEKLFF. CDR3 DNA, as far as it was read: TGTGCCAGCAGTGCCTATCCCGGGACAGAAAAA.